This T cell receptor beta chain was recorded in a study of T cell responses to AZD1222 COVID-19 vaccine. Turning to the study itself: Analyses pooled second doses at about 4 or about 12 weeks. Study-wide findings and caveats: Donors, mostly white British, included more females; clonal diversity was possibly underestimated. It was only six AZD1222 recipients who were seropositive at baseline. Sampling that yielded the repertoires occurred only after the peak T cell response.

Produced via immunoSEQ multiplex PCR; TCRdb's table is partial and in-frame only. Of 150,000 or so clones listed, under 95% are singletons. Germline V lookup: CDR1 SNHLY, CDR2 FYNNEI. The CDR3 extends over 13 amino acids. The V end lost 2 bases, the J end lost 7 bases, and 9 bases lay between the germline ends. Of note for this clone: Its specificity is not known.

Sequencing was performed on peripheral blood, taken on day 0 of AZD1222 vaccination. The chain carries TRBV2 and TRBJ1-5; possible D gene TRBD1, 6 bases. The receptor was derived from an adult in good health. CDR3 sequence: CASSEQGIQPQHF. In DNA, the CDR3 is TGTGCCAGCAGTGAACAGGGGATCCAGCCCCAGCATTTT.